This TCR beta chain was captured by sequencing in a study of chemoradiotherapy in HPV16-positive cancers (dated by TCRdb to between 2021 and 2023). Notes on the research overall: Using functional T-cell assays on cells from two HPV16-positive patients, the researchers defined candidate HPV-specific T-cell clones and common TCR motifs. The study asked whether T-cell immunity against the HPV oncoproteins E6 and E7 changes during chemoradiotherapy and whether it affects survival. TCR repertoires from some 89 patients with HPV-related cancers were then used to track the candidate HPV-specific TCRs and motifs.

The method behind the library was the immunoSEQ multiplex PCR assay. TCRdb mirrors the immuneACCESS table, restricted to in-frame sequences. Some clones are absent from its copies; in checked studies, under half trace to an unresolved V gene, and the reason for the others is unknown. The table for this sample shows 30 to 45 clones. Reading the germline V gene gives CDR1 MNHNS and CDR2 SASEGT. The CDR3 runs 15 residues from the cysteine to the phenylalanine. CDR3 DNA only is kept here, 45 bases in frame from base 1. The junction carries 14 bases between V and J, which are trimmed by 2 bases and 3 bases respectively. Repertoires were sampled repeatedly over the course of chemoradiotherapy, so clonal expansion could be followed in the tumor microenvironment. Remarks on this clone: The specificity of this receptor is unknown. There are no base qualities to consult, and no much larger clone falls within one base.

Here is what the overall study found, with its caveats: Expansion of candidate HPV-specific clones and E7-related TCR motifs was observed in the tumor microenvironment during treatment, whereas no such expansion was observed for non-HPV-specific T cells. Improved recurrence-free survival in HPV16-positive patients was associated with expansion of HPV-responsive T cells during chemoradiotherapy. The survival association was reported for HPV16-positive patients, and the functional definition of HPV-specific T cells was derived from only a couple of HPV16-positive patients.

The sequence was collected from a human donor with HPV-associated anogenital cancer. The sequenced sample was tumor tissue, obtained from a patient who underwent chemoradiotherapy. The chain joins TRBV6-1 to TRBJ2-7, and TRBD2 may be the D gene, going by 5 matching bases. The CDR3 reads as follows: CASSENYGESYEQYF. The nucleotide sequence is given as TGTGCCAGCAGTGAAAATTATGGGGAGAGCTACGAGCAGTACTTC.